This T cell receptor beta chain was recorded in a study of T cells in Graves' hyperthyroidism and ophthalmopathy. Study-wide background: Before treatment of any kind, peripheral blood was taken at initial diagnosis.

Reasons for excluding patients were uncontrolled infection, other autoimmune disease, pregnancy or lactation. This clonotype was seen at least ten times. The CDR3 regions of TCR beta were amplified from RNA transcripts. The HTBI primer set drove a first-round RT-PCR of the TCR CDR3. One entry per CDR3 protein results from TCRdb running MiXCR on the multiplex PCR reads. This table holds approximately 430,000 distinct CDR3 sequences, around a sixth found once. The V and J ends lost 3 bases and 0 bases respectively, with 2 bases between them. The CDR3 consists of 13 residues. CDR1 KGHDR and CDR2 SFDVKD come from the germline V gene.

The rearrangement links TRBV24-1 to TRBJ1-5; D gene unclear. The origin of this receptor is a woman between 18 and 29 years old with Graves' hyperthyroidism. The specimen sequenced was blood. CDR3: CATSDGSNQPQHF. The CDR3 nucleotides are TGTGCCACCAGTGATGGTAGCAATCAGCCCCAGCATTTT.